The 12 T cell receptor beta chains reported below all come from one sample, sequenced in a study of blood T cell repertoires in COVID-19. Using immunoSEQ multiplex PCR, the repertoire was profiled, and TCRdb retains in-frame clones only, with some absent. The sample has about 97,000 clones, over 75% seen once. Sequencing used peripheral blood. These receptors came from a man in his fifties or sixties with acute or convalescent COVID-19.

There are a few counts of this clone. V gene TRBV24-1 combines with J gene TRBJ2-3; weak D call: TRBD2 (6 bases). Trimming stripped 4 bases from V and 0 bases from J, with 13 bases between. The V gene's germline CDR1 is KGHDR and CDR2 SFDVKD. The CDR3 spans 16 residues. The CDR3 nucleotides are TGTGCCACCAGTGAGGGGGTAGCGGAGAGCACAGATACGCAGTATTTT. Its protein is CATSEGVAESTDTQYF.

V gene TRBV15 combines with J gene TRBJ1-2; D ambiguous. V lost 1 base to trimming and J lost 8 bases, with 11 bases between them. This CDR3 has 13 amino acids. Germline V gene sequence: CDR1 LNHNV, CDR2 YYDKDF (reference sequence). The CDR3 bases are TGTGCCACCAGCAGAGGGGCAGATAGGGGCTACACCTTC. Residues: CATSRGADRGYTF.

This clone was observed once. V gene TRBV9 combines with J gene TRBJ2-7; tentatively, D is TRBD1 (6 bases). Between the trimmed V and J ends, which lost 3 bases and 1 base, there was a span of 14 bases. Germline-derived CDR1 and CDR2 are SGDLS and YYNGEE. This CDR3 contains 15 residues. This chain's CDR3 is CASSADRFSSYEQYF. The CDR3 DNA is TGTGCCAGCAGCGCCGACAGGTTCTCTTCCTACGAGCAGTACTTC.

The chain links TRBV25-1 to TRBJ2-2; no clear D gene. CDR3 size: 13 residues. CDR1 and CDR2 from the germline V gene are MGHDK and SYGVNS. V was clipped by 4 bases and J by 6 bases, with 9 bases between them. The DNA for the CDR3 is TGTGCCAGCAGTGCCCAGTATGCCGGGGAGCTGTTTTTT. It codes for CASSAQYAGELFF.

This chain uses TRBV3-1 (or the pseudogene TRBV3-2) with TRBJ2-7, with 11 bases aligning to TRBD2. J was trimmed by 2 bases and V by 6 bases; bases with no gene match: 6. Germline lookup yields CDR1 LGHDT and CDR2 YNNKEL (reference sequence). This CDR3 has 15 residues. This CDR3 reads CASRPSGGKTYEQYF. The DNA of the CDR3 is TGTGCCAGCAGGCCTAGCGGGGGGAAAACCTACGAGCAGTACTTC.

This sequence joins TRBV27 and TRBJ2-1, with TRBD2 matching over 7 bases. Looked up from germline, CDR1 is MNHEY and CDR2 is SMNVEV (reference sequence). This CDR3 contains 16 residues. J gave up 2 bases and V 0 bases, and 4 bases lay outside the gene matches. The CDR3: CASSLSAGEAYNEQFF. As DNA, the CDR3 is TGTGCCAGCAGTTTATCGGCGGGAGAGGCCTACAATGAGCAGTTCTTC.

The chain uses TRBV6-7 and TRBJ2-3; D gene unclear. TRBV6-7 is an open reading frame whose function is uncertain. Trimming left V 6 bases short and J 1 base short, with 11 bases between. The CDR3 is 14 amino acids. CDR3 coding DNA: TGTGCCAGCAGCTTACTCCCCGGCACAGATACGCAGTATTTT. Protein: CASSLLPGTDTQYF.

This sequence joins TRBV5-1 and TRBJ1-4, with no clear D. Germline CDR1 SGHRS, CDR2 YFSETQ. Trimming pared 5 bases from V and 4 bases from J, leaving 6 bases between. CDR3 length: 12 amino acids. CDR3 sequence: CASSIDNEKLFF. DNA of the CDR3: TGCGCCAGCAGTATAGATAATGAAAAACTGTTTTTT.

The CDR3 DNA follows: TGTGCCAGCAGCCCAGGGACAGCCCATAATTCACCCCTCCACTTT. Translated: CASSPGTAHNSPLHF. The chain employs TRBV14 and TRBJ1-6; 7 bases match TRBD1. Trimming at V came to 4 bases and at J to 5 bases, leaving 5 bases not matched to a gene. Germline values: CDR1 SGHDN, CDR2 FVKESK. The CDR3 spans 15 residues.

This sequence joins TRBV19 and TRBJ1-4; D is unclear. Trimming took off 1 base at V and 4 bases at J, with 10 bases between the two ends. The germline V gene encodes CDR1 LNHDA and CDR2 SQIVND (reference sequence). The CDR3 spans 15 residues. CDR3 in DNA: TGTGCCAGTAGTATAGTCGGAGACGATAATGAAAAACTGTTTTTT. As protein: CASSIVGDDNEKLFF.

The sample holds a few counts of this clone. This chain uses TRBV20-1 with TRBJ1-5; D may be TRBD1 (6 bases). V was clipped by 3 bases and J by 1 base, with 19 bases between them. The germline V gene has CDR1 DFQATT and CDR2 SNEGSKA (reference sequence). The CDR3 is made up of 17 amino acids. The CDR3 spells CSASRGARGGSNQPQHF. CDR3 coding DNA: TGCAGTGCTAGTCGGGGGGCGCGCGGCGGGAGCAATCAGCCCCAGCATTTT.

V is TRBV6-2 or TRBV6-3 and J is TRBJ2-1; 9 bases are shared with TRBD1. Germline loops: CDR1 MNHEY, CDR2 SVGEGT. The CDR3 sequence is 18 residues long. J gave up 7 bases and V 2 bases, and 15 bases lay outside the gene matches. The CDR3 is CASSYRPGRDRVGNEQFF. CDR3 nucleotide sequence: TGTGCCAGCAGTTACCGACCTGGTCGGGACAGGGTGGGGAATGAGCAGTTCTTC.